This TCR beta chain emerged from a study of blood T cell repertoires in COVID-19. V was pared by 1 base and J by 1 base, with 5 bases between. The CDR3 spans 14 residues. Germline V gene lookup returns CDR1 SGHAT and CDR2 FQNNGV. Cohorts were assigned according to the clinical history that participants reported. TCRdb's table, derived via immunoSEQ multiplex PCR, lists solely in-frame clones and lacks some. Found here are 200,000 or so clones, approximately 90% of them singletons; the top ten hold about 4%. This clone turned up a few times. The V call is TRBV11-2, the J call TRBJ1-5; no firm D call. Sequenced: PBMCs or T cells enriched from blood (not recorded which). The source of this sequence is a woman in her forties with acute COVID-19. The CDR3 sequence: CASSLVSSNQPQHF. The CDR3 DNA reads TGTGCCAGCAGCTTAGTAAGCAGCAATCAGCCCCAGCATTTT.